This T cell receptor beta chain was identified in a study of cytomegalovirus exposure and HLA in healthy donors. Study-level findings and limits: In a later analysis, a genetic analysis reported fewer productive-TCR N-insertions in an Asian-associated ancestry cluster than the cohort average. The majority of CMV-associated TCR beta chains were reported as apparently HLA-restricted in a later analysis.

The PCR used 60 Vbeta and 13 Jbeta primers. TCRdb's table, derived via immunoSEQ multiplex PCR, lists solely in-frame clones and lacks some. The table shows roughly 130,000 clones, with around three fifths occurring only once. About this clone itself: Its target is unknown.

CDR1 is KGHSH, CDR2 LQKENI, per germline. The CDR3 spans 17 residues. V lost 3 bases to trimming and J lost 5 bases, with 20 bases between them. The sequencing sample was made of PBMCs. The gene calls are TRBV18 and TRBJ2-4; D might be TRBD2 (6 bases). This TCR was sampled from a male donor in good health and CMV-seronegative. The CDR3 coding sequence is TGTGCCAGCTCACCCTTAGGAGCAGGAGGGCGGGAAAACATTCAGTACTTC. This sequence encodes CASSPLGAGGRENIQYF.